Following are 2 T cell receptor beta chains from one sample sequenced in a study of early T cells in non-severe SARS-CoV-2 infection. TCRdb processed the 5' RACE reads anew with MiXCR; each CDR3 protein has one entry. Among around 47,000 distinct CDR3 sequences listed, 11% were seen once. Sequencing was done on a sample of whole blood. These receptors were obtained from an adult who was a healthcare worker with PCR-confirmed SARS-CoV-2 infection or an uninfected control (not recorded which).

This clonotype was counted between two and nine times. The chain joins TRBV7-3 to TRBJ2-2; 11 bases align to TRBD1. Looked up from germline, CDR1 is SGHTA and CDR2 is FQGTGA. The CDR3 length is 16 residues. Trimming cost V 5 bases and J 4 bases; bases outside gene matches: 6. The CDR3 DNA reads as TGTGCCAGCAGCCCCACCGGGACAGGGGGCACCGGGGAGCTGTTTTTT. Translation: CASSPTGTGGTGELFF.

At least ten counts were recorded for this clonotype. This chain connects TRBV7-3 to TRBJ2-3, with TRBD2 matching 7 bases. The germline V gene has CDR1 SGHTA and CDR2 FQGTGA. Trimming removed 6 bases from V and 4 bases from J; junction bases left unmatched: 7. There are 14 residues in the CDR3. Here the CDR3 reads CASSRAGAADTQYF. The DNA of the CDR3 is TGTGCCAGCAGTAGGGCGGGAGCGGCAGATACGCAGTATTTT.